This TCR beta chain was captured by sequencing in a study of CXCR3-negative and CXCR3-positive naive CD8 T cells. General study points: TRB CDR3s were more hydrophobic in CXCR3-positive than in CXCR3-negative naive cells.

Preparation of TRB cDNA libraries relied on 5' RACE carrying UMI labels. TCRdb reanalyzed the 5' RACE reads and collapses them to one entry per CDR3 protein, without DNA. Its listing shows roughly 130,000 distinct CDR3 sequences. CDR1 and CDR2 from the germline V gene are LNHDA and SQIVND (reference sequence). This CDR3 has 14 residues. Points on this clonotype: Its antigen remains unknown.

The chain recombines TRBV19 with TRBJ2-1. This receptor was identified in a human donor in good health. Some clones in this sample may be carry-over from other donors' samples. The sequenced sample consisted of naive CXCR3+ CD8+ T cells from blood. Subset defined: CD45RO-CCR7+CD27+CD95- naive CD8+ T cells expressing CXCR3 (TNR3+). CDR3 loop: CASSIGSAYNEQFF.